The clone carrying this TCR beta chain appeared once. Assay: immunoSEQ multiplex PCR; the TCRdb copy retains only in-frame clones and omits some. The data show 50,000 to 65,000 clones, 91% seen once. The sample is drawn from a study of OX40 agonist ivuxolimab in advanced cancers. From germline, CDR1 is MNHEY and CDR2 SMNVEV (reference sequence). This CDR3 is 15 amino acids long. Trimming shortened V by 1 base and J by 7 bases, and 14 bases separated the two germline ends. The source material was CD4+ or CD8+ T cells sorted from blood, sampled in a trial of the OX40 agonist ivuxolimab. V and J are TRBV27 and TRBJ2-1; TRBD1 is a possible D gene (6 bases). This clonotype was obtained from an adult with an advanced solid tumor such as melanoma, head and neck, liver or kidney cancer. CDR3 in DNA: TGTGCCAGCAGTTTATGGGAAGGGGGAGTTAATGAGCAGTTCTTC. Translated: CASSLWEGGVNEQFF.